The 26 T cell receptor beta chains presented below share a single source sample, sequenced in a study of neoadjuvant anti-PD-1 for oral cavity cancer. Generated by immunoSEQ multiplex PCR, the TCRdb table keeps only in-frame clones and is missing some. The repertoire holds 70,000 to 95,000 clones, with approximately 84% as singletons. The source was PBMCs, collected before nivolumab (anti-PD-1) treatment. Receptors originate from a person aged 35-79 years with oral cavity squamous cell carcinoma.

In its sample, this clone was seen once. The rearrangement links TRBV5-1 to TRBJ2-1; the match to TRBD1 covers 8 bases. V shed 4 bases, J shed 2 bases, and the junction held 5 bases outside the gene matches. The CDR3 covers 15 residues. CDR1 is SGHRS, CDR2 YFSETQ, per germline. CDR3 residues: CASSPTGEPYNEQFF. Written as DNA, the CDR3 is TGCGCCAGCAGCCCGACAGGGGAACCCTACAATGAGCAGTTCTTC.

The gene calls are TRBV5-1 and TRBJ2-5; no definite D call. Germline V gene sequence: CDR1 SGHRS, CDR2 YFSETQ. This CDR3 comprises 12 residues. V lost 4 bases, J lost 4 bases, and 8 bases lay in between. The CDR3 DNA reads TGCGCCAGCAGCGCCGCCGGAGAGACCCAGTACTTC. It encodes CASSAAGETQYF. The full variable domain, its missing parts supplied by reference TRBV5-1 and TRBJ2-5, is KAGVTQTPRYLIKTRGQQVTLSCSPISGHRSVSWYQQTPGQGLQFLFEYFSETQRNKGNFPGRFSGRQFSNSRSEMNVSTLELGDSALYLCASSAAGETQYFGPGTRLLVL.

The chain recombines TRBV27 with TRBJ1-5; D unresolved. Trimming left V 6 bases short and J 5 bases short, with 11 bases between. CDR1 MNHEY and CDR2 SMNVEV come from the germline V gene (reference sequence). The CDR3 loop spans 13 amino acids. The CDR3 here is CASRPGGDQPQHF. The CDR3 nucleotides read TGTGCCAGCAGACCCGGTGGGGATCAGCCCCAGCATTTT.

This clone was picked up a small number of times. The V call is TRBV19, the J call TRBJ2-7; 9 bases line up with TRBD1. CDR1 is LNHDA and CDR2 is SQIVND in the germline V gene (reference sequence). The CDR3 loop spans 14 amino acids. The V segment lost 8 bases and the J segment 1 base; nucleotides outside the gene matches: 6. The CDR3 reads CASAPGTGSYEQYF. In DNA, the CDR3 is TGTGCCAGTGCACCCGGGACAGGGTCCTACGAGCAGTACTTC.

This rearrangement joins TRBV7-9 to TRBJ2-6; D not certain. The CDR3 extends over 16 amino acids. CDR1 is SEHNR and CDR2 is FQNEAQ in the germline V gene (reference sequence). V was clipped by 3 bases and J by 4 bases, with 13 bases between them. The CDR3 nucleotides read TGTGCCAGCAGCTTTGACCCAGCACAAGGGGCCAACGTCCTGACTTTC. It specifies CASSFDPAQGANVLTF.

The V call is TRBV7-3, the J call TRBJ2-1; D unclear. CDR1 and CDR2 (germline): SGHTA, FQGTGA. The CDR3 has 14 amino acids. With 5 bases removed from V and 5 bases from J, the gap between germline ends came to 13 bases. CDR3 region: CASSPARADNEQFF. The CDR3 DNA sequence: TGTGCCAGCAGCCCAGCCCGGGCCGACAATGAGCAGTTCTTC.

J is TRBJ1-3 and V is TRBV25-1; D gene unclear. The CDR3 is made up of 13 amino acids. Trimming cost V 7 bases and J 4 bases, with 11 bases left between them. Germline CDR1 MGHDK, CDR2 SYGVNS. CDR3: CASNAGPGNTIYF. The CDR3 DNA sequence: TGTGCCAGCAACGCGGGCCCCGGAAACACCATATATTTT.

CDR3 sequence: CASSKGGTGGETQYF. DNA of the CDR3: TGTGCCAGTAGTAAGGGAGGGACAGGCGGAGAGACCCAGTACTTC. The chain has TRBV19 and TRBJ2-5; D might be TRBD1 (8 bases). V shed 4 bases and J shed 4 bases, with 16 bases lying between them. Germline loops: CDR1 LNHDA, CDR2 SQIVND (reference sequence). CDR3 size: 15 residues.

The gene calls are TRBV6-6 and TRBJ2-1; D remains ambiguous. CDR3 size: 11 residues. Germline lookup yields CDR1 MNHNY and CDR2 SVGAGI (reference sequence). V lost 5 bases to trimming and J lost 5 bases, with 4 bases between them. DNA of the CDR3: TGTGCCAGCAGTCGTAACAATGAGCAGTTCTTC. This translates into CASSRNNEQFF.

This chain connects TRBV19 to TRBJ2-7; TRBD2 matches 14 bases. J lost 6 bases, V lost 6 bases, and 7 bases had no gene match. The CDR3 has 15 residues. Germline V gene lookup returns CDR1 LNHDA and CDR2 SQIVND (reference sequence). In DNA, the CDR3 is TGTGCCAGTAGCAACCCCGGGACTAGCGGGAGCGAGCAGTACTTC. Its protein is CASSNPGTSGSEQYF.

The chain carries TRBV19 and TRBJ2-7; 7 bases are a match to TRBD2. Per the germline V gene, CDR1 is LNHDA and CDR2 is SQIVND (reference sequence). Trimming took 4 bases from V and 7 from J; bases not matched to a gene: 13. This CDR3 region has 15 residues. The CDR3 spells CASSNAAGVSREQYF. In nucleotides, the CDR3 is TGTGCCAGTAGTAACGCGGCGGGAGTTAGCAGGGAGCAGTACTTC.

The V call is TRBV29-1, the J call TRBJ1-2; D remains ambiguous. The CDR3 is made up of 12 amino acids. CDR1 is SQVTM and CDR2 is ANQGSEA in the germline V gene. The germline V and J ends were trimmed by 0 bases and 3 bases, with 5 bases remaining between them. The CDR3 DNA reads as TGCAGCGTTGAAGACTCGGACTATGGCTACACCTTC. As protein: CSVEDSDYGYTF.

This clone was detected a few times. The V call is TRBV7-8, the J call TRBJ2-7; TRBD1 aligns across 7 bases. Germline V gene data show CDR1 as SGHVS and CDR2 as FQNEAQ. The CDR3 covers 14 residues. The V and J ends lost 3 bases and 4 bases, in that order; junction bases with no gene match: 6. The CDR3 here is CASSFAGTEYEQYF. CDR3 coding DNA: TGTGCCAGCAGCTTTGCCGGGACAGAATACGAGCAGTACTTC.

The chain carries TRBV7-2 and TRBJ1-1; 8 nucleotides line up with TRBD1. V was pared by 4 bases and J by 1 base, with 5 bases of the junction left unmatched. The CDR3 runs 15 residues. Germline V gives CDR1 SGHTA, CDR2 FQGNSA. For the CDR3, the DNA is TGTGCCAGCAGCTCGGACAGGGTTGGGAACACTGAAGCTTTCTTT. Its translation is CASSSDRVGNTEAFF.

The V call is TRBV19, the J call TRBJ2-7, with D perhaps TRBD1 (6 bases). This CDR3 contains 16 residues. The germline V gene encodes CDR1 LNHDA and CDR2 SQIVND (reference sequence). V was cut by 0 bases and J by 2 bases, with 14 bases left in between. The CDR3 bases are TGTGCCAGTAGTATAGATCCTCCAGGACAGACCTACGAGCAGTACTTC. Translation gives CASSIDPPGQTYEQYF.

This clone was counted a single time. The V and J genes are TRBV19 and TRBJ2-1; 7 bases map to TRBD2. V lost 9 bases and J lost 0; bases outside the gene matches: 8. From germline, CDR1 is LNHDA and CDR2 SQIVND (reference sequence). The CDR3 has 15 amino acids. CDR3 in DNA: TGTGCCAGCCAGCCTGGCGGGAGCTCCTACAATGAGCAGTTCTTC. It translates to CASQPGGSSYNEQFF.

V and J are TRBV6-4 and TRBJ2-7; unclear D gene. V was trimmed by 6 bases and J by 0 bases, leaving 6 bases between them. CDR3 size: 12 residues. The germline gives CDR1 MRHNA, CDR2 SNTAGT. The CDR3 here is CASRDLSYEQYF. CDR3 nucleotides: TGTGCCAGCAGGGACCTCTCCTACGAGCAGTACTTC.

This clone was detected only once. V gene TRBV7-9 combines with J gene TRBJ1-2; D is ambiguous. The CDR3 is 13 amino acids. V was clipped by 1 base and J by 8 bases, with 11 bases between them. CDR1 and CDR2 (germline): SEHNR, FQNEAQ (reference sequence). The CDR3 bases are TGTGCCAGCAGCTTAGGACCGGAGCTGGGCTACACCTTC. Translated: CASSLGPELGYTF.

This chain joins TRBV30 and TRBJ2-3; D is ambiguous. Looked up from germline, CDR1 is GTSNPN and CDR2 is SVGIG (reference sequence). The CDR3 consists of 13 residues. V lost 5 bases to trimming and J lost 6 bases, with 15 bases between them. The CDR3 spells CAWGPQNGDTQYF. In DNA, the CDR3 is TGTGCCTGGGGTCCCCAAAATGGCGATACGCAGTATTTT. Full variable domain (rest looked up from reference TRBV30 and TRBJ2-3): SQTIHQWPATLVQPVGSPLSLECTVEGTSNPNLYWYRQAAGRGLQLLFYSVGIGQISSEVPQNLSASRPQDRQFILSSKKLLLSDSGFYLCAWGPQNGDTQYFGPGTRLTVL.

The chain uses TRBV2 and TRBJ1-4; 11 bases match TRBD1. Germline V gene sequence: CDR1 SNHLY, CDR2 FYNNEI. After removal of 7 bases from V and 7 bases from J, the junction contained 11 bases not matched to a gene. This CDR3 spans 16 amino acids. The CDR3 nucleotides are TGTGCCAGCACCGGACAGGGGGCGGCGGCGGGTGAAAAACTGTTTTTT. Its protein is CASTGQGAAAGEKLFF.

This clone is a singleton in its sample. The chain joins TRBV19 to TRBJ2-3; 7 nucleotides line up with TRBD2. The germline V gene encodes CDR1 LNHDA and CDR2 SQIVND (reference sequence). V shed 10 bases and J 3 bases; nucleotides not matched to a gene: 10. The CDR3 loop spans 14 amino acids. The CDR3 DNA reads as TGTGCCACAAGGTGGGCGGGAGCGACAGATACGCAGTATTTT. Protein sequence: CATRWAGATDTQYF.

The chain combines TRBV13 with TRBJ2-7, with 9 positions matching TRBD1. The germline V gene encodes CDR1 PRHDT and CDR2 FYEKMQ (reference sequence). The V segment lost 7 bases and the J segment 7 bases; nucleotides outside the gene matches: 14. The CDR3 spans 15 residues. The CDR3 loop is CASTWRGQGSGEQYF. DNA of the CDR3: TGTGCCAGCACCTGGAGGGGACAGGGTTCCGGGGAGCAGTACTTC.

To note about this clone: One end of the junction does not line up with germline, which may come from a read error. This chain joins TRBV7-7 and TRBJ2-5; D tentatively fits TRBD1 or TRBD2 (5 bases each). The CDR3 sequence is 15 residues long. The germline V gene has CDR1 SSHAT and CDR2 FNYEAQ (reference sequence). In DNA, the CDR3 is TGTGCTAGCAGCTTAGCCCCCGCAGGGACAGAGACCCAGTACTTC. The encoded protein is CASSLAPAGTETQYF.

CDR3 nucleotides: TGCGCCAGCAGCCCGACTAGCGGGAGTATGGGTGAGCAGTTCTTC. Its translation is CASSPTSGSMGEQFF. The chain couples TRBV5-1 to TRBJ2-1, with 12 bases matching TRBD2. CDR3 size: 15 residues. Per the germline V gene, CDR1 is SGHRS and CDR2 is YFSETQ. Germline trimming cut 4 bases from V and 9 bases from J; bases unmatched to any gene: 8.

The genes are TRBV6-1 and TRBJ2-3; TRBD1 aligns across 9 bases. CDR1 is MNHNS, CDR2 SASEGT, per germline. The V gene end was trimmed by 3 bases and the J gene end by 3 bases; junction bases not matched to a gene: 4. The CDR3 length is 15 residues. CDR3 bases: TGTGCCAGCAGTGATCGGGACAGGGTAACAGATACGCAGTATTTT. It translates to CASSDRDRVTDTQYF.

The V and J genes are TRBV6-5 and TRBJ2-7; D may be TRBD2 (5 bases). Germline CDR1 and CDR2: MNHEY and SVGAGI. The CDR3 spans 13 residues. V lost 0 bases and J 6 bases, leaving 9 bases between the germline ends. CDR3 loop: CASSYSRSGEQYF. CDR3 coding DNA: TGTGCCAGCAGTTACTCGAGAAGCGGCGAGCAGTACTTC.